These T cell receptor beta chains were read from a single sample in a study of T cell responses to AZD1222 COVID-19 vaccine. The method was immunoSEQ multiplex PCR; TCRdb's version includes in-frame clones alone and lacks a portion of them. The repertoire has 150,000 or so clones, almost 90% of them found once; the top ten carry approximately 5.7%. The source was peripheral blood, collected on day 0 of AZD1222 vaccination. The origin of the receptors is an adult in good health. The CDR3 runs from the conserved cysteine through the conserved F or W. A D gene is named only where the DNA matches it firmly.

d_gene: TRBD2; v_gene: TRBV27; j_gene: TRBJ2-2; CDR3aa: CASMSGKYTGELFF
d_gene: .; v_gene: TRBV18; j_gene: TRBJ1-2; CDR3aa: CASSLTEMGQGYTF
d_gene: TRBD1; v_gene: TRBV5-1; j_gene: TRBJ1-1; CDR3aa: CASSQPGQATTEAFF
d_gene: TRBD2; v_gene: TRBV20-1; j_gene: TRBJ2-3; CDR3aa: CSASKLAGEIVGGDTQYF
d_gene: TRBD2; v_gene: TRBV9; j_gene: TRBJ2-2; CDR3aa: CASSVTSGKNTGELFF
d_gene: .; v_gene: TRBV6-2/TRBV6-3; j_gene: TRBJ2-2; CDR3aa: CASSYSRNTGELFF
d_gene: .; v_gene: TRBV30; j_gene: TRBJ1-6; CDR3aa: CAWSPLVANSPLHF
d_gene: TRBD1; v_gene: TRBV28; j_gene: TRBJ1-6; CDR3aa: CASSFALGQPNSPLHF
d_gene: TRBD2; v_gene: TRBV28; j_gene: TRBJ2-7; CDR3aa: CASSLGRGGAGDEQYF
d_gene: .; v_gene: TRBV21-1; j_gene: TRBJ1-2; CDR3aa: CASSPTPRADGYTF
d_gene: .; v_gene: TRBV28; j_gene: TRBJ1-3; CDR3aa: CASSLLGISGNTIYF
d_gene: .; v_gene: TRBV6-1; j_gene: TRBJ1-2; CDR3aa: CASSSRREGRSGYTF
d_gene: .; v_gene: TRBV6-2/TRBV6-3; j_gene: TRBJ2-7; CDR3aa: CASSYSGIYEQYF
d_gene: TRBD1; v_gene: TRBV19; j_gene: TRBJ2-7; CDR3aa: CASSRTGDEQYF
d_gene: TRBD2; v_gene: TRBV29-1; j_gene: TRBJ2-1; CDR3aa: CSAQTSGGANEQFF
d_gene: .; v_gene: TRBV5-4; j_gene: TRBJ1-3; CDR3aa: CASSLVSFGSGNTIYF
d_gene: .; v_gene: TRBV19; j_gene: TRBJ1-1; CDR3aa: CASSTPRGGNTEAFF
d_gene: .; v_gene: TRBV28; j_gene: TRBJ1-2; CDR3aa: CASSPSDYGYTF
d_gene: .; v_gene: TRBV25-1; j_gene: TRBJ2-7; CDR3aa: CASSFFGGYEQYF
d_gene: TRBD1; v_gene: TRBV5-4; j_gene: TRBJ2-3; CDR3aa: CASSLDRGWTDTQYF
d_gene: .; v_gene: TRBV5-1; j_gene: TRBJ2-7; CDR3aa: CASRDYDYEQYF
d_gene: TRBD2; v_gene: TRBV6-6; j_gene: TRBJ2-3; CDR3aa: CASRPLAGGGTDTQYF
d_gene: .; v_gene: TRBV19; j_gene: TRBJ2-7; CDR3aa: CASSRPDSHSSEQYF
d_gene: .; v_gene: TRBV24-1; j_gene: TRBJ1-2; CDR3aa: CATSDHTYTSGYTF
d_gene: TRBD2; v_gene: TRBV28; j_gene: TRBJ2-1; CDR3aa: CASTPGGEYSYNEQFF
d_gene: .; v_gene: TRBV2; j_gene: TRBJ1-5; CDR3aa: CASMITLSQPQHF
d_gene: TRBD1; v_gene: TRBV5-4; j_gene: TRBJ1-1; CDR3aa: CASSVTWDRANTEAFF
d_gene: .; v_gene: TRBV6-5; j_gene: TRBJ2-7; CDR3aa: CASSSPAAYEQYF
d_gene: TRBD1; v_gene: TRBV7-3; j_gene: TRBJ1-1; CDR3aa: CASSPDTGTGHTEAFF
d_gene: .; v_gene: TRBV10-3; j_gene: TRBJ2-6; CDR3aa: CAISESSGASSGANVLTF
d_gene: .; v_gene: TRBV6-6; j_gene: TRBJ1-2; CDR3aa: CASSAGGGDYGYTF
d_gene: .; v_gene: TRBV19; j_gene: TRBJ1-5; CDR3aa: CASSIKSNQPQHF
d_gene: TRBD1; v_gene: TRBV7-7; j_gene: TRBJ2-1; CDR3aa: CASSRFTGQPYNEQFF
d_gene: .; v_gene: TRBV20-1; j_gene: TRBJ2-1; CDR3aa: CSARLGGEQFF
d_gene: .; v_gene: TRBV24-1; j_gene: TRBJ2-5; CDR3aa: CATSASFEQALGTQYF
d_gene: TRBD2; v_gene: TRBV28; j_gene: TRBJ2-3; CDR3aa: CASSSLAGGTDTQYF
d_gene: TRBD1; v_gene: TRBV28; j_gene: TRBJ1-5; CDR3aa: CASRGYGTGGNQPQHF
d_gene: TRBD1; v_gene: TRBV11-2; j_gene: TRBJ2-7; CDR3aa: CASSAGQGTPYEQYF
d_gene: TRBD1; v_gene: TRBV6-5; j_gene: TRBJ1-4; CDR3aa: CASSYSRTGQEKLFF
d_gene: TRBD2; v_gene: TRBV29-1; j_gene: TRBJ2-1; CDR3aa: CSVGTSGGNEQFF
d_gene: .; v_gene: TRBV3-1/TRBV3-2; j_gene: TRBJ1-1; CDR3aa: CASSPRVMNTEAFF
d_gene: .; v_gene: TRBV4-1; j_gene: TRBJ1-1; CDR3aa: CASSQGRQNTEAFF
d_gene: .; v_gene: TRBV19; j_gene: TRBJ1-5; CDR3aa: CASTSFWGNNQPQHF
d_gene: TRBD1; v_gene: TRBV4-3; j_gene: TRBJ1-6; CDR3aa: CASSLSGDSGSPLHF
d_gene: .; v_gene: TRBV7-9; j_gene: TRBJ1-6; CDR3aa: CASSLELGFSPLHF
d_gene: .; v_gene: TRBV18; j_gene: TRBJ1-1; CDR3aa: CASSPLRPAGPINTEAFF
d_gene: TRBD1; v_gene: TRBV5-4; j_gene: TRBJ2-7; CDR3aa: CASSPARQGAGEQYF
d_gene: TRBD1; v_gene: TRBV7-9; j_gene: TRBJ1-2; CDR3aa: CASSLGTGSNYGYTF
d_gene: .; v_gene: TRBV2; j_gene: TRBJ1-3; CDR3aa: CASSEASGNTIYF
d_gene: .; v_gene: TRBV6-5; j_gene: TRBJ2-7; CDR3aa: CASSSGAYEQYF
d_gene: TRBD1; v_gene: TRBV18; j_gene: TRBJ2-1; CDR3aa: CASSPDRDRVFF
d_gene: .; v_gene: TRBV28; j_gene: TRBJ1-3; CDR3aa: CASSFPGSGNTIYF
d_gene: TRBD1; v_gene: TRBV2; j_gene: TRBJ1-2; CDR3aa: CASRVGQGRGGYTF
d_gene: TRBD1; v_gene: TRBV30; j_gene: TRBJ1-5; CDR3aa: CAWSVGTGLGQPQHF
d_gene: TRBD1; v_gene: TRBV2; j_gene: TRBJ1-4; CDR3aa: CASSLGGPGEKLFF
d_gene: .; v_gene: TRBV5-4; j_gene: TRBJ1-1; CDR3aa: CASSQSRVSEAEAFF
d_gene: TRBD2; v_gene: TRBV9; j_gene: TRBJ2-2; CDR3aa: CASSARTSGAAPNTGELFF